This T cell receptor (beta chain) was retrieved from a study of T cell repertoires in cytomegalovirus infection (dated by TCRdb to about 2019). At the level of the whole study: Because public TCR beta signatures pointed to carriage of CMV infection together with the matching HLA type, the HLA type of each donor mattered for the analysis. The investigation overall reported the following: The ex vivo response was dominated by HLA-C-restricted CMV-specific TCR beta clonotypes, which also provided the single most frequent clonotype in two of eight donors. In both this cohort and an independent cohort of 352 donors, the cumulative frequency of public TCR beta family members distinguished carriers of CMV infection plus the relevant HLA type.

TCRdb records Illumina HiSeq 1500 as the sequencer. TCRdb reran the public reads through fastp at Q25 and MiXCR, keeping productive beta chains. Each entry is one CDR3 protein sequence, shown with its most common DNA and genes. The sample table records more than 140,000 distinct CDR3 sequences; 5.5% to 7% of these occur just once. The top ten clonotypes cover roughly 18% of the sample. This clonotype has more than one count but fewer than ten. Its recognized antigen is unknown. Nothing much larger sits one base from this clone, and base qualities are not available. Taken from cysteine to phenylalanine, the CDR3 has 12 residues. Only the CDR3 part of the read is kept: 36 bases, read in frame from the first base. V is reduced by 8 bases and J by 7 bases, leaving a spacing of 11 bases between them. CDR1 and CDR2 (LNHNV, YYDKDF) derive from the germline V gene (reference sequence).

The chain couples TRBV15 to TRBJ1-4; the D gene is unclear. The sequenced material came from PBMCs. The sequence was collected from a human donor in good health (CMV status not recorded). Some clones in this sample may be carry-over from other donors' samples. The nucleotide sequence reads TGTGCCACCGGGAGGGCCCCTGAAAAACTGTTTTTT. Its product reads: CATGRAPEKLFF.